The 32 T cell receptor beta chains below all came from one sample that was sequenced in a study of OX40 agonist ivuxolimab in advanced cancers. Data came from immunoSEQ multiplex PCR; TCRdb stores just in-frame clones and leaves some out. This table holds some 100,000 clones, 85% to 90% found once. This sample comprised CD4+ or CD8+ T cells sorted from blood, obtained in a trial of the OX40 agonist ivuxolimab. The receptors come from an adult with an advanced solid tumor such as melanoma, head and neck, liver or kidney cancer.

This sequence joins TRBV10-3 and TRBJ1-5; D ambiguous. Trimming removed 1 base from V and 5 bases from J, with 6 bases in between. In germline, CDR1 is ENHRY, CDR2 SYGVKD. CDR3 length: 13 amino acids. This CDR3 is CAISEYRDQPQHF. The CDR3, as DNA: TGTGCCATCAGTGAGTACAGAGATCAGCCCCAGCATTTT.

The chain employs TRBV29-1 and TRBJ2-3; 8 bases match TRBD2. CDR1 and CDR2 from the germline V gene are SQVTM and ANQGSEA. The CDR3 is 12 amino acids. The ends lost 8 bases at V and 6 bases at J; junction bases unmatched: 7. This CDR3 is CSFRGGVDTQYF. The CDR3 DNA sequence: TGCAGCTTCCGGGGGGGTGTGGATACGCAGTATTTT.

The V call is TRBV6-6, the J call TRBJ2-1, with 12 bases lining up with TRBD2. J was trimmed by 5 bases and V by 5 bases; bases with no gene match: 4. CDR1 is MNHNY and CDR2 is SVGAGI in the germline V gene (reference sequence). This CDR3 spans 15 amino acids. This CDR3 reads CASSHRLAGDNEQFF. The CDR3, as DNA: TGTGCCAGCAGTCACCGACTAGCGGGGGACAATGAGCAGTTCTTC.

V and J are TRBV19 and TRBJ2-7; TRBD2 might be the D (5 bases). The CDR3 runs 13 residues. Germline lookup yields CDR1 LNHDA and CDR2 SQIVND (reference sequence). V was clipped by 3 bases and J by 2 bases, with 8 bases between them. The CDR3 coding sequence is TGTGCCAGTAGTATGGGAGCTACCTACGAGCAGTACTTC. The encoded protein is CASSMGATYEQYF.

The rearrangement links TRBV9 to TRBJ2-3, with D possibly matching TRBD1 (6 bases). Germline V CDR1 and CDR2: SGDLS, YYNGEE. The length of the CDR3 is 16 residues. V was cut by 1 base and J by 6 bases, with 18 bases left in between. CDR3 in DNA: TGTGCCAGCAGCGTATTTTCAGGGGCCGGGATGGATACGCAGTATTTT. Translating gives CASSVFSGAGMDTQYF. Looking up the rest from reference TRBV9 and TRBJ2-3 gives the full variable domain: DSGVTQTPKHLITATGQRVTLRCSPRSGDLSVYWYQQSLDQGLQFLIQYYNGEERAKGNILERFSAQQFPDLHSELNLSSLELGDSALYFCASSVFSGAGMDTQYFGPGTRLTVL.

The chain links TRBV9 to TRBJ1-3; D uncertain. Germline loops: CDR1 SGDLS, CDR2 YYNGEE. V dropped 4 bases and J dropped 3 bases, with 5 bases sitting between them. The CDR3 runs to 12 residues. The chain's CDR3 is CASSPSGNTIYF. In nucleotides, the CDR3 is TGTGCCAGCAGCCCTAGTGGAAACACCATATATTTT.

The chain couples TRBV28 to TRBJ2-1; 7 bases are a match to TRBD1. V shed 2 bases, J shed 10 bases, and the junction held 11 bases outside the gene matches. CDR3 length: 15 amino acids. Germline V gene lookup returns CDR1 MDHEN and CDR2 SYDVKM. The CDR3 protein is CASSLDRAYETEQFF. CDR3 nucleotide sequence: TGTGCCAGCAGTTTAGACAGGGCTTACGAAACGGAGCAGTTCTTC.

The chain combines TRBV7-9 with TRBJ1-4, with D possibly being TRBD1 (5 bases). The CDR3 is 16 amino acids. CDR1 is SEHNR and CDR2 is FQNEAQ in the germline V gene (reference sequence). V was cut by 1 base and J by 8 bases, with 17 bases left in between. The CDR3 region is CASSLDPGTVNEKLFF. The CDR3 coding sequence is TGTGCCAGCAGCTTAGATCCCGGGACGGTTAACGAAAAACTGTTTTTT.

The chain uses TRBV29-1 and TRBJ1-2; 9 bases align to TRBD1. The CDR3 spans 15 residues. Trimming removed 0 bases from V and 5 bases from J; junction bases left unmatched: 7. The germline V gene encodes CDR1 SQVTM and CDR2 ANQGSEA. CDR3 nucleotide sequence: TGCAGCGTTGAAGATCCTGTCGGACAGGGGTATGGCTACACCTTC. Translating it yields CSVEDPVGQGYGYTF.

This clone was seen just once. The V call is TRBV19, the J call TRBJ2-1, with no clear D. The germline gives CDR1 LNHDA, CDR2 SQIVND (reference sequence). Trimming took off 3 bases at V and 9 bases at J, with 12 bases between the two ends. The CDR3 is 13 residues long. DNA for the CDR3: TGTGCCAGTAGTATCCCCCCTCGCCTTGAGCAGTTCTTC. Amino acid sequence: CASSIPPRLEQFF. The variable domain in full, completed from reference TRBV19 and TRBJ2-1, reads DGGITQSPKYLFRKEGQNVTLSCEQNLNHDAMYWYRQDPGQGLRLIYYSQIVNDFQKGDIAEGYSVSREKKESFPLTVTSAQKNPTAFYLCASSIPPRLEQFFGPGTRLTVL.

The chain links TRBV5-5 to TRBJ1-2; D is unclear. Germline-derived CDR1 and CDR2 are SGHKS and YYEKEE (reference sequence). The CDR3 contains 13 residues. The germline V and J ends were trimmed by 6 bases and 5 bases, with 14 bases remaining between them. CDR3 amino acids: CASNPGGTYGYTF. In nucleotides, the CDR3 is TGTGCCAGCAACCCCGGCGGCACTTATGGCTACACCTTC.

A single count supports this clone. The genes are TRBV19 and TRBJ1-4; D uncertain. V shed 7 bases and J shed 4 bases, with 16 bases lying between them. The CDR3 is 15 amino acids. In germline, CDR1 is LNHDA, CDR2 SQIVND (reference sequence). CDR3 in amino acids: CASTPSPNFNEKLFF. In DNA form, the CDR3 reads TGTGCCAGTACCCCTTCTCCGAACTTTAATGAAAAACTGTTTTTT.

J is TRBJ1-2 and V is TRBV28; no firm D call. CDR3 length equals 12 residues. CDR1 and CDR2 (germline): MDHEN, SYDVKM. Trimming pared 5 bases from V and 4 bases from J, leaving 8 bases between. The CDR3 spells CASSTTFYGYTF. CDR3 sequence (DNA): TGTGCCAGCAGTACGACATTCTATGGCTACACCTTC.

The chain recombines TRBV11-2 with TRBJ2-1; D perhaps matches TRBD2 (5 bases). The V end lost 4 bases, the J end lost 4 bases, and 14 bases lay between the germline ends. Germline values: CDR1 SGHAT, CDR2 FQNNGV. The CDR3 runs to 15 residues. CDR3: CASSSTRIEYNEQFF. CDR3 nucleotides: TGTGCCAGCAGCTCTACTAGAATAGAATACAATGAGCAGTTCTTC.

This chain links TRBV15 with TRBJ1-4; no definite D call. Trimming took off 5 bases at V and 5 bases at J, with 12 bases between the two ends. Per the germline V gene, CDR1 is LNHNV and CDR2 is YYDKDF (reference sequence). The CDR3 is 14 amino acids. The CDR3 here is CATSLATLNEKLFF. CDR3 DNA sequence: TGTGCCACCAGCCTCGCCACCCTGAATGAAAAACTGTTTTTT.

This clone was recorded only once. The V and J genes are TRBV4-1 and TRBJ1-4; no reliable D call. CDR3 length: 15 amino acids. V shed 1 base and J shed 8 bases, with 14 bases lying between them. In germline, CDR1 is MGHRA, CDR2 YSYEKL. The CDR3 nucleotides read TGCGCCAGCAGCCAAGCCCCGGGAGCGGGAGAAAAACTGTTTTTT. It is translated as CASSQAPGAGEKLFF.

DNA of the CDR3: TGTGCCAGCTCACGAACGACGGGGAACACTGAAGCTTTCTTT. This translates into CASSRTTGNTEAFF. This rearrangement joins TRBV18 to TRBJ1-1; D is uncertain. CDR1 is KGHSH, CDR2 LQKENI, per germline. Trimming stripped 4 bases from V and 1 base from J, with 10 bases between. The CDR3 has 14 amino acids.

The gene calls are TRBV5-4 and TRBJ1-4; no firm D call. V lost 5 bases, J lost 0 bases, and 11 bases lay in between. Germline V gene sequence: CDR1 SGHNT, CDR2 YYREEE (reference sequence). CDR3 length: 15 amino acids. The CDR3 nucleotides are TGTGCCAGCAGTAGGGAGACTGCAACTAATGAAAAACTGTTTTTT. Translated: CASSRETATNEKLFF.

This CDR3 is CASSQEEMSPQYF. CDR3 nucleotides: TGCGCCAGCAGCCAAGAGGAGATGTCCCCCCAGTACTTC. V is TRBV4-3 and J is TRBJ2-5; D not certain. V lost 0 bases to trimming and J lost 9 bases, with 11 bases between them. The germline CDR1 and CDR2 sequences are LGHNA and YSLEER. This CDR3 has 13 residues.

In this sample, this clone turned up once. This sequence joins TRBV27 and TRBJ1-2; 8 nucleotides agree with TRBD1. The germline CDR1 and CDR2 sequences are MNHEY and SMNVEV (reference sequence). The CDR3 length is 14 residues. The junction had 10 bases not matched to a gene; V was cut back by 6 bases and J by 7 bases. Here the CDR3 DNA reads TGTGCCAGCAGCACGTCAGGGGGCGTGGGTGGCTACACCTTC. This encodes CASSTSGGVGGYTF.

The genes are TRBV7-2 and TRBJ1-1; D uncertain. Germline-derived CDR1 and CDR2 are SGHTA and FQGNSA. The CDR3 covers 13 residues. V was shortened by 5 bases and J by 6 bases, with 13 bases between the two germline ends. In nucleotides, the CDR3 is TGTGCCAGCAGCCCCCTGGCGGGCTCTGAAGCTTTCTTT. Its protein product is CASSPLAGSEAFF.

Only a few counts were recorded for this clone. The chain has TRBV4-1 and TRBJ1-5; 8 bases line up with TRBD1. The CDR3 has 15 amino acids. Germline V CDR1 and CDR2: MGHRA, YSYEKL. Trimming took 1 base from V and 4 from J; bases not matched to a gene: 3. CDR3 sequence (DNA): TGCGCCAGCAGCCAAGGGACAGGGTATAATCAGCCCCAGCATTTT. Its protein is CASSQGTGYNQPQHF.

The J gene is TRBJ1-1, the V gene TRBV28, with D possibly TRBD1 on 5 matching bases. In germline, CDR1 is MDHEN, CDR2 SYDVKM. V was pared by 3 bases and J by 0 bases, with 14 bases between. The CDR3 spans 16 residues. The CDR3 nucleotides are TGTGCCAGCAGTTTGGGGGGGATCAACATGAACACTGAAGCTTTCTTT. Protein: CASSLGGINMNTEAFF.

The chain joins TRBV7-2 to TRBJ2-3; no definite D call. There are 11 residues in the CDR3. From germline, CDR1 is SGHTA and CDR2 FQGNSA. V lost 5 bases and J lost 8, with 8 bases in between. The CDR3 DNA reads TGTGCCAGCAGCCTAGGGCTTACGCAGTATTTT. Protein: CASSLGLTQYF.

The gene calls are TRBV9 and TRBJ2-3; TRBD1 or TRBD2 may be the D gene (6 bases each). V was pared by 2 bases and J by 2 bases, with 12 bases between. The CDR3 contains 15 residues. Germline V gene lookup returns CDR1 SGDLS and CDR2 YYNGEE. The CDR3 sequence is CASSVRGAYTDTQYF. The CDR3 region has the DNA TGTGCCAGCAGCGTGAGGGGGGCCTACACAGATACGCAGTATTTT. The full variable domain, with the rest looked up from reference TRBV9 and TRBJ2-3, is DSGVTQTPKHLITATGQRVTLRCSPRSGDLSVYWYQQSLDQGLQFLIQYYNGEERAKGNILERFSAQQFPDLHSELNLSSLELGDSALYFCASSVRGAYTDTQYFGPGTRLTVL.

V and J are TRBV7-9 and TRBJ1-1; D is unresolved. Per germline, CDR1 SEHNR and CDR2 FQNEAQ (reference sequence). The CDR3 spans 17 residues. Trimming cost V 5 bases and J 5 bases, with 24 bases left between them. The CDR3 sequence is CASSLTAATAKDTEAFF. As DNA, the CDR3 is TGTGCCAGCAGCCTTACCGCGGCGACCGCCAAGGATACTGAAGCTTTCTTT.

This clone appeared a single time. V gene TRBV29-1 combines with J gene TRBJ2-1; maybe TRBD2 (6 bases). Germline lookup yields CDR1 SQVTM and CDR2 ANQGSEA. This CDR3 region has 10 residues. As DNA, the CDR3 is TGCTCCACTGGGGGGAATGAGCAGTTCTTC. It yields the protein CSTGGNEQFF.

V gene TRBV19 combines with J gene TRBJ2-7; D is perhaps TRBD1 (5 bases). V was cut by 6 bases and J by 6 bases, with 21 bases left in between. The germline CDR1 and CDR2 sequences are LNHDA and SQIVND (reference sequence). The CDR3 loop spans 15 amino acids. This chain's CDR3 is CASRQDGQVQGEQYF. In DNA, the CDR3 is TGTGCCAGTAGACAGGACGGCCAGGTTCAGGGCGAGCAGTACTTC. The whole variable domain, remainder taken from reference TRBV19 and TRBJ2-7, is DGGITQSPKYLFRKEGQNVTLSCEQNLNHDAMYWYRQDPGQGLRLIYYSQIVNDFQKGDIAEGYSVSREKKESFPLTVTSAQKNPTAFYLCASRQDGQVQGEQYFGPGTRLTVT.

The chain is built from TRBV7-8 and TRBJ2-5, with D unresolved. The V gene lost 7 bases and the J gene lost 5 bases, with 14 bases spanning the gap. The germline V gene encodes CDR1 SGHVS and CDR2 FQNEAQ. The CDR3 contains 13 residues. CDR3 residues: CASKNRFGETQYF. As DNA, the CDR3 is TGTGCCAGCAAGAATAGGTTTGGGGAGACCCAGTACTTC.

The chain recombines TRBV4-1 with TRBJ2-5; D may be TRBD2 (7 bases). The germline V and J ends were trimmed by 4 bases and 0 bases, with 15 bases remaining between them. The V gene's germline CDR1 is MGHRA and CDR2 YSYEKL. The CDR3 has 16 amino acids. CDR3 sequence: CASSPGGRTYQETQYF. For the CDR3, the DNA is TGCGCCAGCAGCCCGGGGGGCCGGACGTACCAAGAGACCCAGTACTTC.

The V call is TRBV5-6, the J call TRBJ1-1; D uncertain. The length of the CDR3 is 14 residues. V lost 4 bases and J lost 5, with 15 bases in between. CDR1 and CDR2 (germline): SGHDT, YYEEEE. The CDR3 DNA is TGTGCCAGCAGCCCCCAGAGGAGGGCAACTGAAGCTTTCTTT. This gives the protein CASSPQRRATEAFF.

CDR3 sequence reads: CASSDGPQDLGANVLTF. In DNA, the CDR3 is TGTGCCAGCAGCGACGGACCTCAGGATCTCGGGGCCAACGTCCTGACTTTC. J is TRBJ2-6 and V is TRBV7-9; D call uncertain. The CDR3 consists of 17 residues. Trimming took 5 bases from V and 4 from J, leaving 18 bases between them. Germline CDR1 and CDR2: SEHNR and FQNEAQ (reference sequence).